Each of the 6 T cell receptor beta chains below was sequenced from the same sample in a study of cytomegalovirus exposure and HLA in healthy donors. In the PCR, 60 Vbeta and 13 Jbeta primers were used. This table comes from immunoSEQ multiplex PCR, and its TCRdb copy is limited to in-frame clones, with some not included. The sample has under 200,000 clones; roughly 79% are singletons. What was sequenced was PBMCs. The receptors were sampled from a woman aged 45-59 years in good health and CMV-seropositive.

V and J are TRBV19 and TRBJ1-2, with TRBD1 as a possible D gene (6 bases). The CDR3 sequence is 16 residues long. Germline lookup yields CDR1 LNHDA and CDR2 SQIVND (reference sequence). With 4 bases removed from V and 0 bases from J, the gap between germline ends came to 15 bases. The CDR3 DNA sequence: TGTGCCAGTAGTAGGGCAGGGGCTACCCCTAACTATGGCTACACCTTC. Protein: CASSRAGATPNYGYTF.

The CDR3 nucleotides read TGTGCCAGTTCCACCCCCGGGGGAACCTATGGCTACACCTTC. Its translation is CASSTPGGTYGYTF. This chain joins TRBV19 and TRBJ1-2; possible D gene TRBD1, 5 bases. V was pared by 8 bases and J by 4 bases, with 17 bases between. Germline CDR1 LNHDA, CDR2 SQIVND (reference sequence). This CDR3 is built from 14 residues.

The chain carries TRBV11-2 and TRBJ2-2, with a tentative D call TRBD1 (6 bases). The ends were cut back, 5 bases at V and 6 bases at J, with 19 bases in the middle. The CDR3 has 16 amino acids. The germline V gene encodes CDR1 SGHAT and CDR2 FQNNGV. CDR3: CASSPGQWSSAGELFF. The CDR3 DNA sequence: TGTGCCAGCAGCCCTGGACAGTGGTCTTCGGCCGGGGAGCTGTTTTTT.

The chain is built from TRBV19 and TRBJ1-1, with D possibly matching TRBD1 (6 bases). CDR1 is LNHDA, CDR2 SQIVND, per germline (reference sequence). The CDR3 consists of 15 residues. Trimming removed 9 bases at V and 5 bases at J, with 22 bases between. The CDR3 DNA reads as TGTGCCAGCCTCGGGGGGGCTGGATTGGGAACTGAAGCTTTCTTT. It codes for CASLGGAGLGTEAFF.

This clone showed up just once. CDR3 nucleotides: TGCGCCAGCAGCCAAGGTGCCCAGAGACAGGGGGAAGGTGGCTACACCTTC. Amino acids: CASSQGAQRQGEGGYTF. The V call is TRBV4-1, the J call TRBJ1-2; 9 bases fit TRBD1. J was trimmed by 7 bases and V by 1 base; bases with no gene match: 13. Germline V lookup: CDR1 MGHRA, CDR2 YSYEKL. The CDR3 spans 17 residues.

The chain is built from TRBV19 and TRBJ2-7; tentatively, D is TRBD2 (5 bases). Per germline, CDR1 LNHDA and CDR2 SQIVND (reference sequence). The germline V and J ends were trimmed by 6 bases and 1 base, with 10 bases remaining between them. The CDR3 extends over 13 amino acids. CDR3: CASSSGVSYEQYF. The CDR3 nucleotides read TGTGCCAGTAGCTCCGGGGTTTCCTACGAGCAGTACTTC.